This T cell receptor (beta chain) is drawn from a study of Graves' ophthalmopathy and Graves' hyperthyroidism. Study context: Peripheral blood was collected at initial diagnosis, before any treatment.

In germline, CDR1 is MNHEY, CDR2 SVGAGI. The CDR3 has 13 residues. V gave up 4 bases and J gave up 6 bases; unmatched junction bases: 6. This clonotype was counted at least ten times. Amplifying from RNA transcripts, the study obtained TCR beta CDR3 regions. RT-PCR with HTBI primers came first, then second-round multiplex PCR. Each CDR3 protein is one row after TCRdb ran MiXCR on the multiplex PCR reads. The table has a few hundred thousand distinct CDR3 sequences, around 17% seen once. Sequencing input: peripheral blood. This sequence originates from a woman aged 18-29 years with Graves' ophthalmopathy. This rearrangement joins TRBV6-5 to TRBJ2-7, with 7 bases lining up with TRBD2. As DNA, the CDR3 is TGTGCCAGCAGTTCTCGGGGGGTTAGCGAGCAGTACTTC. It specifies CASSSRGVSEQYF.